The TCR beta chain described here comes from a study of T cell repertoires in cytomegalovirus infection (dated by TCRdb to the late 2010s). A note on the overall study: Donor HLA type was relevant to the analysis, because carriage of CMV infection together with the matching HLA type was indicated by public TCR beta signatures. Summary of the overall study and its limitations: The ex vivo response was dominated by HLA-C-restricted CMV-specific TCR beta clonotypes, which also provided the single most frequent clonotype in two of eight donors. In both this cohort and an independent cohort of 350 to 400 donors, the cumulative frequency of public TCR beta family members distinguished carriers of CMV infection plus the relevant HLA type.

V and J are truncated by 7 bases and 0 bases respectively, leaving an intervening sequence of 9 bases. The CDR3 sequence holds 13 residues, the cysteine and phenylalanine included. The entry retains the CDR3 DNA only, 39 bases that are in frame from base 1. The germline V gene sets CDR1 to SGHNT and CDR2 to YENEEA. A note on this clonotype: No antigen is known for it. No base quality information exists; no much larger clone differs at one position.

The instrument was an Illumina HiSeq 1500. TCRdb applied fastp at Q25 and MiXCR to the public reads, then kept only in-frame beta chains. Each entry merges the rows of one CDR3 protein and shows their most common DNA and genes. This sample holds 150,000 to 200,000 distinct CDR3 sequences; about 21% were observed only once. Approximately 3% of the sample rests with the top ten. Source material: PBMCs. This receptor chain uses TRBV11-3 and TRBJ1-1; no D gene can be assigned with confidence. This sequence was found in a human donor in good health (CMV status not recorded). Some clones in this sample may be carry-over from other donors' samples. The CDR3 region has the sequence CASISHMNTEAFF. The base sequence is TGTGCCAGCATCTCTCACATGAACACTGAAGCTTTCTTT.